These 22 T cell receptor beta chains share one sample of origin, sequenced in a study of T cells in Graves' hyperthyroidism and ophthalmopathy. The investigators amplified TCR beta CDR3 regions from RNA transcripts. When the TCR CDR3 underwent first-round RT-PCR, the HTBI primer set was used. One entry per CDR3 protein, called by TCRdb with MiXCR from the multiplex PCR reads. The table has about 400,000 distinct CDR3 sequences, roughly 15% seen once. Sample: blood. Receptor source: a man between 18 and 29 years old with Graves' ophthalmopathy.

This clonotype was observed at least ten times. This chain connects TRBV18 to TRBJ2-5; TRBD2 agrees at 13 bases. CDR1 is KGHSH, CDR2 LQKENI, per germline. Unmatched junction bases numbered 6, after V lost 3 bases and J lost 5 bases. The CDR3 loop spans 16 amino acids. The CDR3 reads CASSPWTSGSHETQYF. The CDR3 region has the DNA TGTGCCAGCTCACCCTGGACTAGCGGGAGCCATGAGACCCAGTACTTC. The variable domain in full, with the rest retrieved from reference TRBV18 and TRBJ2-5, is NAGVMQNPRHLVRRRGQEARLRCSPMKGHSHVYWYRQLPEEGLKFMVYLQKENIIDESGMPKERFSAEFPKEGPSILRIQQVVRGDSAAYFCASSPWTSGSHETQYFGPGTRLLVL.

This clonotype was picked up many times. The chain links TRBV6-5 to TRBJ1-2; D uncertain. V was pared by 0 bases and J by 7 bases, with 12 bases between. Germline V lookup: CDR1 MNHEY, CDR2 SVGAGI. The length of the CDR3 is 14 residues. The CDR3 is CASSYSEGIGGYTF. The CDR3 bases are TGTGCCAGCAGTTACTCAGAGGGTATCGGTGGCTACACCTTC.

This clonotype was detected ten times or more. This rearrangement joins TRBV13 to TRBJ1-2; 7 bases are shared with TRBD1. The CDR3 loop spans 13 amino acids. CDR1 is PRHDT, CDR2 FYEKMQ, per germline (reference sequence). The V gene end was trimmed by 7 bases and the J gene end by 8 bases; junction bases not matched to a gene: 10. The DNA for the CDR3 is TGTGCCAGCACAATCGACAGGGTCAGCGGCTACACCTTC. This gives the protein CASTIDRVSGYTF.

V is TRBV7-9 and J is TRBJ2-1; 16 nucleotides agree with TRBD2. Germline V CDR1 and CDR2: SEHNR, FQNEAQ (reference sequence). The CDR3 runs 16 residues. V lost 4 bases to trimming and J lost 9 bases; unmatched junction nucleotides: 6. CDR3 DNA sequence: TGTGCCAGCAGCTATCCCGGGACTAGCGGGGGGGGTGAGCAGTTCTTC. Translated: CASSYPGTSGGGEQFF. Filled out from reference TRBV7-9 and TRBJ2-1, the complete variable domain reads DTGVSQNPRHKITKRGQNVTFRCDPISEHNRLYWYRQTLGQGPEFLTYFQNEAQLEKSRLLSDRFSAERPKGSFSTLEIQRTEQGDSAMYLCASSYPGTSGGGEQFFGPGTRLTVL.

This clonotype was picked up many times. V usage is TRBV6-1 and J usage is TRBJ2-7; maybe TRBD2 (6 bases). Germline CDR1 and CDR2: MNHNS and SASEGT. CDR3 length equals 15 residues. V lost 3 bases to trimming and J lost 3 bases, with 15 bases between them. CDR3 residues: CASSDISGYIYEQYF. The CDR3 DNA is TGTGCCAGCAGTGACATCAGCGGGTATATCTACGAGCAGTACTTC.

The chain links TRBV30 to TRBJ2-2; the match to TRBD1 covers 8 bases. The CDR3 is made up of 14 amino acids. V lost 0 bases, J lost 5 bases, and 2 bases stayed unmatched. Germline lookup yields CDR1 GTSNPN and CDR2 SVGIG (reference sequence). CDR3 region: CAWSVQGATGELFF. In nucleotides, the CDR3 is TGTGCCTGGAGTGTCCAGGGGGCAACCGGGGAGCTGTTTTTT.

In this sample, this clonotype turned up a few times. The chain is built from TRBV6-5 and TRBJ1-4, with 7 bases that match TRBD1. V lost 2 bases and J lost 3; bases outside the gene matches: 9. Germline lookup yields CDR1 MNHEY and CDR2 SVGAGI. This CDR3 is built from 17 residues. CDR3 sequence (DNA): TGTGCCAGCAGTTACCTCCCACAGGGGATGCCTAATGAAAAACTGTTTTTT. It codes for CASSYLPQGMPNEKLFF.

In this sample, this clonotype turned up many times. The CDR3 region is CASSIGQMGETQYF. Here the CDR3 DNA reads TGTGCCAGTAGTATAGGTCAGATGGGGGAGACCCAGTACTTC. The chain links TRBV19 to TRBJ2-5, with D unresolved. This CDR3 region has 14 residues. Germline V gene data show CDR1 as LNHDA and CDR2 as SQIVND (reference sequence). V lost 1 base and J lost 5, with 11 bases in between.

Only a few counts were recorded for this clonotype. V and J are TRBV27 and TRBJ2-7, with D perhaps matching TRBD1 or TRBD2 (5 bases each). Germline values: CDR1 MNHEY, CDR2 SMNVEV (reference sequence). V was clipped by 1 base and J by 5 bases, with 12 bases between them. The CDR3 runs to 14 residues. This CDR3 reads CASSLWEEGHEQYF. In DNA, the CDR3 is TGTGCCAGCAGTTTATGGGAAGAGGGGCACGAGCAGTACTTC.

There are many counts of this clonotype. The rearrangement joins TRBV2 to TRBJ2-2, with 9 bases matching TRBD2. This CDR3 is 13 amino acids long. Germline lookup yields CDR1 SNHLY and CDR2 FYNNEI. The V gene end was trimmed by 8 bases and the J gene end by 7 bases; junction bases not matched to a gene: 5. This CDR3 is CASVAGVGGELFF. The CDR3 bases are TGTGCCAGCGTAGCGGGAGTGGGCGGGGAGCTGTTTTTT.

A note on this clonotype: This may arise from a read error, as a much more abundant clone is one base away. The chain carries TRBV19 and TRBJ2-1, with 7 bases identical to TRBD2. The CDR3 length is 15 residues. The V gene's germline CDR1 is LNHDA and CDR2 SQIVND (reference sequence). Trimming took 6 bases from V and 6 from J; bases not matched to a gene: 11. CDR3 bases: TGTGCCAGTAGCCCAATGGGACTAAGCCTCAATGAGCAGTTCTTC. Its translation is CASSPMGLSLNEQFF.

In its sample, this clonotype was seen many times. The CDR3 coding sequence is TGCGCCAGCAGCTTGGCCGGATCAATCTCTGGGGCCAACGTCCTGACTTTC. Translation: CASSLAGSISGANVLTF. V usage is TRBV5-1 and J usage is TRBJ2-6; the D is unclear. This CDR3 has 17 residues. Germline V gives CDR1 SGHRS, CDR2 YFSETQ. Trimming removed 0 bases from V and 0 bases from J, with 10 bases in between. The variable domain in full, completed from reference TRBV5-1 and TRBJ2-6, reads KAGVTQTPRYLIKTRGQQVTLSCSPISGHRSVSWYQQTPGQGLQFLFEYFSETQRNKGNFPGRFSGRQFSNSRSEMNVSTLELGDSALYLCASSLAGSISGANVLTFGAGSRLTVL.

This clonotype was found many times. J is TRBJ1-1 and V is TRBV6-1; D unclear. Between the trimmed V and J ends, which lost 5 bases and 0 bases, there was a span of 10 bases. Germline V gives CDR1 MNHNS, CDR2 SASEGT. This CDR3 has 14 residues. The CDR3 region has the DNA TGTGCCAGCAGTCCTGCGGACTTGAACACTGAAGCTTTCTTT. Residues: CASSPADLNTEAFF.

In this sample, this clonotype turned up many times. The chain couples TRBV7-2 to TRBJ2-7; D is perhaps TRBD1 (5 bases). The V gene's germline CDR1 is SGHTA and CDR2 FQGNSA. The CDR3 length is 14 residues. The ends were cut back, 1 base at V and 2 bases at J, with 9 bases in the middle. CDR3 DNA: TGTGCCAGCAGCTTAGTTCAGGGTACCTACGAGCAGTACTTC. Translating it yields CASSLVQGTYEQYF.

In regard to this clonotype: A read error may explain this, as a much larger clone is one base away. The J gene is TRBJ2-7, the V gene TRBV20-1; tentatively, D is TRBD2 (5 bases). The CDR3 has 13 residues. The germline CDR1 and CDR2 sequences are DFQATT and SNEGSKA (reference sequence). This chain's CDR3 is CSAGDLGKYEQYF. The CDR3 DNA reads as TGCAGTGCTGGAGATCTCGGGAAGTACGAGCAGTACTTC.

This clonotype has only a few counts. The chain uses TRBV20-1 and TRBJ2-1; D ambiguous. Trimming stripped 0 bases from V and 5 bases from J, with 14 bases between. Germline lookup yields CDR1 DFQATT and CDR2 SNEGSKA (reference sequence). The CDR3 spans 15 residues. The CDR3 here is CSARDKRIGDNEQFF. DNA of the CDR3: TGCAGTGCTAGAGATAAAAGGATTGGGGACAATGAGCAGTTCTTC.

The genes are TRBV3-1 and TRBJ1-3; unclear D gene. Germline V gene data show CDR1 as LGHDT and CDR2 as YNNKEL (reference sequence). Trimming left V 7 bases short and J 0 bases short, with 10 bases between. The CDR3 has 14 amino acids. CDR3: CASNPRDSGNTIYF. The CDR3 DNA sequence: TGTGCCAGCAACCCCCGAGACTCTGGAAACACCATATATTTT.

This clonotype has a single count. The J gene is TRBJ2-3, the V gene TRBV2; 8 nucleotides match TRBD1. The length of the CDR3 is 15 residues. The trim removed 4 bases at V and 3 bases at J, leaving 6 bases unmatched. Germline V gives CDR1 SNHLY, CDR2 FYNNEI. The CDR3 sequence is CASSVGQGGTDTQYF. Here the CDR3 DNA reads TGTGCCAGCAGTGTTGGACAGGGAGGAACAGATACGCAGTATTTT.

This clonotype was recorded at least ten times. V and J are TRBV29-1 and TRBJ2-3; 9 bases agree with TRBD1. V shed 6 bases and J 3 bases; nucleotides not matched to a gene: 7. This CDR3 is built from 14 residues. Germline V gives CDR1 SQVTM, CDR2 ANQGSEA. The CDR3 bases are TGCAGCGTAGGAAGGACAGGGGTGACAGATACGCAGTATTTT. Its protein product is CSVGRTGVTDTQYF.

This clonotype was counted at least ten times. The J gene is TRBJ2-7, the V gene TRBV7-2, with TRBD2 identical over 14 bases. V was clipped by 5 bases and J by 7 bases; unmatched bases: 10. This CDR3 has 16 residues. Germline assignment: CDR1 SGHTA and CDR2 FQGNSA. The CDR3 reads CASSTHYGTSGGEQYF. The CDR3 DNA reads as TGTGCCAGCAGCACTCACTACGGGACTAGCGGGGGTGAGCAGTACTTC.

The rearrangement links TRBV20-1 to TRBJ1-6; 7 nucleotides agree with TRBD1. CDR1 is DFQATT, CDR2 SNEGSKA, per germline (reference sequence). The CDR3 loop spans 12 amino acids. V shed 6 bases and J 9 bases; nucleotides not matched to a gene: 5. The CDR3 nucleotides read TGCAGTGCCTCGACAGGGACTTCACCCCTCCACTTT. Translating gives CSASTGTSPLHF.

This clonotype showed up many times. The V and J genes are TRBV30 and TRBJ2-7; the match to TRBD2 covers 9 bases. The CDR3 consists of 15 residues. The V gene end was trimmed by 0 bases and the J gene end by 5 bases; junction bases not matched to a gene: 8. Germline values: CDR1 GTSNPN, CDR2 SVGIG (reference sequence). The CDR3 region is CAWSVRGLASHEQYF. CDR3 DNA: TGTGCCTGGAGTGTGAGGGGACTAGCTAGCCACGAGCAGTACTTC.